A selection of T cell receptor beta chains follows, all from one sample in a study of cytomegalovirus exposure and HLA in healthy donors. Generated by immunoSEQ multiplex PCR, the TCRdb table keeps only in-frame clones and is missing some. Of 150,000 to 200,000 clones in the sample, approximately 79% were seen once. Material for sequencing was PBMCs. These TCRs come from a male donor in good health and CMV-seronegative. CDR3s include the opening cysteine and the closing phenylalanine or tryptophan. D genes are given only for firm matches. Rows may omit the clone size; those that give it use once, few, many or a size class.

clone_size	d_call	v_call	j_call	cdr3_nt	cdr3_aa
few	TRBD1	TRBV7-2	TRBJ2-4	TGTGCCAGCAGCTTCACAGGGGGCGTACCAAACATTCAGTACTTC	CASSFTGGVPNIQYF
once	TRBD1	TRBV9	TRBJ2-1	TGTGCCAGCAGCGCTCGGGACAGCTACAATGAGCAGTTCTTC	CASSARDSYNEQFF
NA	TRBD1	TRBV6-5	TRBJ1-2	TGTGCCAGCAGTTACTTCGGAGACAGGGGATATGGCTACACCTTC	CASSYFGDRGYGYTF
once	TRBD2	TRBV5-1	TRBJ2-3	TGCGCCAGCAGCTTGCTAGCGGGGGCCCCCACAGATACGCAGTATTTT	CASSLLAGAPTDTQYF
NA	TRBD1	TRBV7-2	TRBJ1-2	TGTGCCAGCAGCCGAAGTCCCGGGACAGGGTTCGGCGGCTACACCTTC	CASSRSPGTGFGGYTF
few	TRBD1	TRBV6-6	TRBJ1-2	TGTGCCAGCAGTCGGAAGGGACAGGGACATGGCTACACCTTC	CASSRKGQGHGYTF
NA	TRBD2	TRBV9	TRBJ2-1	TGTGCCAGCTCTCCAGCGGGGGTATCCTACAATGAGCAGTTCTTC	CASSPAGVSYNEQFF
NA	NA	TRBV5-4	TRBJ1-4	TGTGCCAGCAGCGTGCTCTCACCAGGGTATTCAACTAATGAAAAACTGTTTTTT	CASSVLSPGYSTNEKLFF
once	NA	TRBV20-1	TRBJ2-3	TGCAGTGCCTCGAAGAGTGATACGCAGTATTTT	CSASKSDTQYF
NA	NA	TRBV15	TRBJ1-1	TGTGCCACCAGCAGAGGGCGGAGGGGGAACACTGAAGCTTTCTTT	CATSRGRRGNTEAFF
few	TRBD2	TRBV5-4	TRBJ2-2	TGTGCCAGCAGCTTATCCGGGAGGGGCGGGGAGCTGTTTTTT	CASSLSGRGGELFF
NA	NA	TRBV6-1	TRBJ1-4	TGTGCCAGCAGTGAAGGGTTTCGGGTCCCAGAGTTT	CASSEGFRVPEF
NA	NA	TRBV30	TRBJ2-1	TGTGCCTGGGGAGGTAGGGACAAGAGCTCCTACAATGAGCAGTTCTTC	CAWGGRDKSSYNEQFF
NA	NA	TRBV6-5	TRBJ2-7	TGTGCCACCGGAGGGACCTTTACGGGGCAGTACTTC	CATGGTFTGQYF
NA	NA	TRBV10-3	TRBJ2-1	TGTGCCACCGCGGGACTCACAACCTACAATGAGCAGTTCTTC	CATAGLTTYNEQFF
NA	NA	TRBV5-1	TRBJ2-7	TGCGCCAGCAATGTTCTGGGGGGTTCCTACGAGCAGTACTTC	CASNVLGGSYEQYF
NA	TRBD1	TRBV4-1	TRBJ1-5	TGCGCCAGCAGCCAACATACAGGGGCGGCGGGGTACAATCAGCCCCAGCATTTT	CASSQHTGAAGYNQPQHF
NA	NA	TRBV2	TRBJ1-1	TGTGCCAGCAACCTACAGGTGAACACTGAAGCTTTCTTT	CASNLQVNTEAFF
once	NA	TRBV19	TRBJ1-2	TGTGCCAGTAAGTTCGGGAATCGAAACTATGGCTACACCTTC	CASKFGNRNYGYTF
NA	NA	TRBV7-6	TRBJ1-1	TGTGCCAGCAGCTTAGATGTCAGGGGGAACACTGAAGCTTTCTTT	CASSLDVRGNTEAFF
NA	NA	TRBV5-1	TRBJ1-2	TGCGCCAGCAGCTTGGCAGGGGTCTATGGCTACACCTTC	CASSLAGVYGYTF
few	NA	TRBV4-3	TRBJ2-7	TGCGCCAGCAGCCAAGGATCGGCAGGGCACTACGAGCAGTACTTC	CASSQGSAGHYEQYF
NA	TRBD1	TRBV27	TRBJ1-1	TGTGCCAGCAGTTTGGACAGGACTGAAGCTTTCTTT	CASSLDRTEAFF
NA	TRBD1	TRBV7-6	TRBJ1-1	TGTGCCAGCAGCCAAGGGACAGGGGGAGGGAACACTGAAGCTTTCTTT	CASSQGTGGGNTEAFF
NA	NA	TRBV20-1	TRBJ1-6	TGCAGTGCTAGACCCGATTCACCCCTCCACTTT	CSARPDSPLHF
NA	TRBD2	TRBV4-3	TRBJ2-5	TGCGCCAGCAGCTGGCGCAGCGGGGGAGAGACCCAGTACTTC	CASSWRSGGETQYF
NA	NA	TRBV6-5	TRBJ1-5	TGTGCCAGCAGTAGGGTTCGGGGAACCAATCAGCCCCAGCATTTT	CASSRVRGTNQPQHF
NA	TRBD1	TRBV7-9	TRBJ1-2	TGTGCCAGCAGCTCACCCGCGGGACAGGGGCTCTATGGCTACACCTTC	CASSSPAGQGLYGYTF
NA	NA	TRBV12-1	TRBJ1-5	TGTGCCGCCCGCCGGGGCGGGGCTTATAGCAATCAGCCCCAGCATTTT	CAARRGGAYSNQPQHF
NA	NA	TRBV7-2	TRBJ1-1	TGTGCCAGCAGCTTCGAGGCAGTGAACACTGAAGCTTTCTTT	CASSFEAVNTEAFF
NA	TRBD2	TRBV7-9	TRBJ2-5	TGTGCCAGCAGCTACGGGCTAGCGGGGGTGCAAGAGACCCAGTACTTC	CASSYGLAGVQETQYF
few	NA	TRBV5-1	TRBJ1-1	TGCGCCAGCAGTGTGGCAGGGAGGGGTATGAACACTGAAGCTTTCTTT	CASSVAGRGMNTEAFF
NA	NA	TRBV11-2	TRBJ1-2	TGTGCCAGCAGCTCGGCAGGGGACTATGGCTACACCTTC	CASSSAGDYGYTF
NA	TRBD1	TRBV5-1	TRBJ2-3	TGCGCCAGCAGCTTAACGGACAGGGCGAGCACAGATACGCAGTATTTT	CASSLTDRASTDTQYF
NA	NA	TRBV7-2	TRBJ2-3	TGTGCCAGCAGCTTAAGAGGGTTAGATACGCAGTATTTT	CASSLRGLDTQYF
NA	NA	TRBV5-4	TRBJ1-1	TGTGCCAGCAGCTTCTTCCAGGGGATGAACACTGAAGCTTTCTTT	CASSFFQGMNTEAFF
NA	NA	TRBV7-2	TRBJ2-1	TGTGCCAGCAGCCCTCGAGGCACCCGGCCCGACAATGAGCAGTTCTTC	CASSPRGTRPDNEQFF
NA	NA	TRBV13	TRBJ2-7	TGTGCCAGCAGCTTAATGCCCAGCTCCTACGAGCAGTACTTC	CASSLMPSSYEQYF
NA	TRBD1	TRBV18	TRBJ1-1	TGTGCCAGCTCACAGGGACAGGGGAGGACTGAAGCTTTCTTT	CASSQGQGRTEAFF
NA	NA	TRBV11-2	TRBJ1-1	TGTGCCAGCAGCTTAGACGGGAGAGGCACTGAAGCTTTCTTT	CASSLDGRGTEAFF
NA	NA	TRBV13	TRBJ1-1	TGTGCCAGCAGCTCTTGGACTGTGAACACTGAAGCTTTCTTT	CASSSWTVNTEAFF
NA	NA	TRBV30	TRBJ1-6	TGTGCCTGGAGTCCCCCGGGGGGAGGAAGGAATTCACCCCTCCACTTT	CAWSPPGGGRNSPLHF
NA	TRBD1	TRBV29-1	TRBJ2-5	TGCAGCGGCACGACAGGGGTGGAGACCCAGTACTTC	CSGTTGVETQYF
NA	NA	TRBV5-1	TRBJ1-2	TGCGCCAGCAGCTTGGATGCGGGGATGAACTATGGCTACACCTTC	CASSLDAGMNYGYTF
NA	NA	TRBV5-4	TRBJ1-5	TGTGCCAGCAGTTATAGCAATCAGCCCCAGCATTTT	CASSYSNQPQHF
NA	TRBD2	TRBV6-1	TRBJ2-2	TGTGCCAGCAGTGAAGCGTTCTACCTAACTAGCGGGGGGTTGTACACCGGGGAGCTGTTTTTT	CASSEAFYLTSGGLYTGELFF
NA	TRBD2	TRBV7-2	TRBJ2-1	TGTGCCAGCAGCAGATTAGCGGGGTATGCCGGGAATGAGCAGTTCTTC	CASSRLAGYAGNEQFF
NA	NA	TRBV25-1	TRBJ1-3	TGTGCCAGCAGTGTAGGGGAGGTTACTGGAAACACCATATATTTT	CASSVGEVTGNTIYF
NA	NA	TRBV2	TRBJ2-1	TGTGCCAGCAGTGAAGCGCCGGGTAATGAGCAGTTCTTC	CASSEAPGNEQFF
NA	TRBD1	TRBV18	TRBJ1-4	TGTGCCAGCTCACCGCCCAGACAGGGAAGAGATGAAAAACTGTTTTTT	CASSPPRQGRDEKLFF
NA	TRBD2	TRBV10-2	TRBJ2-7	TGCGCCAGCCAGATGTCGGGGGGATCGCGCGAGCAGTACTTC	CASQMSGGSREQYF
NA	NA	TRBV18	TRBJ1-5	TGTGCCAGCTCACCTAGAGGTAATAGCAATCAGCCCCAGCATTTT	CASSPRGNSNQPQHF
NA	NA	TRBV6-6	TRBJ1-2	TGTGCCAGCAGTAACCCGCCGCGGTATGGCTACACCTTC	CASSNPPRYGYTF
once	TRBD2	TRBV7-9	TRBJ2-1	TGTGCCAGCACCCTACTAGCGGGGGGGCCTGGTGAGCAGTTCTTC	CASTLLAGGPGEQFF
NA	TRBD1	TRBV6-5	TRBJ1-2	TGTGCCAGCAGGAACCCGGGACAGTATGGCTACACCTTC	CASRNPGQYGYTF